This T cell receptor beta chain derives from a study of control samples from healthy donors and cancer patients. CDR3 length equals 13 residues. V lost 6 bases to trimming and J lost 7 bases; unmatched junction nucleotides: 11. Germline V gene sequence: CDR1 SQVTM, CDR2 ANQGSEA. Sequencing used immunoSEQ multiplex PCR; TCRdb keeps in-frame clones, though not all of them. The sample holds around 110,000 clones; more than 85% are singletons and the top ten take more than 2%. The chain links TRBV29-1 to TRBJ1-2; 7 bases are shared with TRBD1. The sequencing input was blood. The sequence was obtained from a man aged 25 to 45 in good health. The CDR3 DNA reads TGCAGCGTGTCGATCCGTGGGGACAGTGGCTACACCTTC. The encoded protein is CSVSIRGDSGYTF.